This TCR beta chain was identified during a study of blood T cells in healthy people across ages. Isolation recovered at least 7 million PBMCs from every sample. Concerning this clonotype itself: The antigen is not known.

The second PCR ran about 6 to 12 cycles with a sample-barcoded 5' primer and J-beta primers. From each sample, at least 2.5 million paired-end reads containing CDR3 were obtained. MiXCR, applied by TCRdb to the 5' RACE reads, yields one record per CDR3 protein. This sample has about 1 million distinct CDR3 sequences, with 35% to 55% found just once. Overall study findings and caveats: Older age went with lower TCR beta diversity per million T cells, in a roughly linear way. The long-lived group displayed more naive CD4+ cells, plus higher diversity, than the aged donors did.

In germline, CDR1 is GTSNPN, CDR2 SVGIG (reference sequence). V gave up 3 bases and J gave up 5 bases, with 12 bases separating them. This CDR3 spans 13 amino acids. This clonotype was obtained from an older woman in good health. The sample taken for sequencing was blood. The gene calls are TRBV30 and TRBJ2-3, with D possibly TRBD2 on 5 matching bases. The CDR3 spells CAWSEGDGDTQYF. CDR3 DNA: TGTGCCTGGAGCGAGGGAGACGGAGATACGCAGTATTTT.